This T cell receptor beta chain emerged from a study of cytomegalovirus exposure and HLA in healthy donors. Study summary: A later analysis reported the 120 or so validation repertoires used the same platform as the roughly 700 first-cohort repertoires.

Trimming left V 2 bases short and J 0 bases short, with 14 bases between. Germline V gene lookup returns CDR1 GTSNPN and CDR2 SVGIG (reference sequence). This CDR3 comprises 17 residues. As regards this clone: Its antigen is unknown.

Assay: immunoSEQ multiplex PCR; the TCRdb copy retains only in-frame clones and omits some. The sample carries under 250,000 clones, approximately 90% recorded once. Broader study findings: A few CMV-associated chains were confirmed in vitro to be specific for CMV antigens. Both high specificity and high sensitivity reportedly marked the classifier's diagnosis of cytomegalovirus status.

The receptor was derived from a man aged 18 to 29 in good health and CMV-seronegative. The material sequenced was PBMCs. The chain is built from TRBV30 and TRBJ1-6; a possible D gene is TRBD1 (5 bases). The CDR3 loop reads CAWSSGLSGSYNSPLHF. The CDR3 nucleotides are TGTGCCTGGAGTTCGGGACTTTCCGGCTCCTATAATTCACCCCTCCACTTT.